This passage covers 19 T cell receptor beta chains from one sample sequenced in a study of blood T cell repertoires in COVID-19. Generated by immunoSEQ multiplex PCR, the TCRdb table keeps only in-frame clones and is missing some. The sample lists about 240,000 clones; about 79% were seen once. Sequencing used peripheral blood. The receptors were gathered from a woman of 80 years or more with acute or convalescent COVID-19.

V gene TRBV27 combines with J gene TRBJ1-1, with D uncertain. Germline CDR1 and CDR2: MNHEY and SMNVEV (reference sequence). V lost 2 bases and J lost 3, with 10 bases in between. This CDR3 has 14 residues. CDR3 in amino acids: CASSLRSLHTEAFF. The CDR3 DNA reads TGTGCCAGCAGTTTACGGAGCCTGCACACTGAAGCTTTCTTT.

The chain has TRBV7-2 and TRBJ2-2; 9 bases line up with TRBD1. The germline CDR1 and CDR2 sequences are SGHTA and FQGNSA. This CDR3 has 15 amino acids. J lost 4 bases, V lost 5 bases, and 5 bases had no gene match. The CDR3, as DNA: TGTGCCAGCAGCCCACCGACAGGGGGCACCGGGGAGCTGTTTTTT. Translation: CASSPPTGGTGELFF. Drawing the rest from reference TRBV7-2 and TRBJ2-2, the complete variable domain is GAGVSQSPSNKVTEKGKDVELRCDPISGHTALYWYRQSLGQGLEFLIYFQGNSAPDKSGLPSDRFSAERTGGSVSTLTIQRTQQEDSAVYLCASSPPTGGTGELFFGEGSRLTVL.

The genes are TRBV5-1 and TRBJ2-7, with D unresolved. This CDR3 has 15 amino acids. The V gene lost 1 base and the J gene lost 5 bases, with 16 bases spanning the gap. Per the germline V gene, CDR1 is SGHRS and CDR2 is YFSETQ. The CDR3: CASSLTRQINHEQYF. DNA for the CDR3: TGCGCCAGCAGCTTGACACGACAAATTAACCACGAGCAGTACTTC.

J is TRBJ2-6 and V is TRBV28; 7 bases match TRBD1. Per germline, CDR1 MDHEN and CDR2 SYDVKM. The CDR3 is 16 amino acids. V lost 6 bases and J lost 2; bases outside the gene matches: 7. Here the CDR3 DNA reads TGTGCCAGCAGGGACACAGGGGCTGCTGGGGCCAACGTCCTGACTTTC. It codes for CASRDTGAAGANVLTF. Looking up the rest from reference TRBV28 and TRBJ2-6 gives the full variable domain: DVKVTQSSRYLVKRTGEKVFLECVQDMDHENMFWYRQDPGLGLRLIYFSYDVKMKEKGDIPEGYSVSREKKERFSLILESASTNQTSMYLCASRDTGAAGANVLTFGAGSRLTVL.

The rearrangement links TRBV5-1 to TRBJ2-7, with 8 bases matching TRBD1. Germline V lookup: CDR1 SGHRS, CDR2 YFSETQ. J lost 0 bases, V lost 4 bases, and 3 bases had no gene match. This CDR3 comprises 14 residues. The CDR3 DNA reads as TGCGCCAGCAGCCCGGGACAGGCCTCCTACGAGCAGTACTTC. Translation: CASSPGQASYEQYF.

This clone was seen just once. The J gene is TRBJ2-2, the V gene TRBV5-1; TRBD2 might be the D (7 bases). The CDR3 is made up of 14 amino acids. The germline V and J ends were trimmed by 7 bases and 6 bases, with 16 bases remaining between them. CDR1 and CDR2 from the germline V gene are SGHRS and YFSETQ. The chain's CDR3 is CASSGGAGAGELFF. CDR3 nucleotide sequence: TGCGCCAGCTCCGGGGGCGCGGGAGCCGGGGAGCTGTTTTTT.

The gene calls are TRBV5-1 and TRBJ1-6, with 8 bases aligning to TRBD1. The CDR3 has 15 residues. V was clipped by 0 bases and J by 6 bases; unmatched bases: 2. The germline gives CDR1 SGHRS, CDR2 YFSETQ. CDR3 amino acids: CASSLGQGFNSPLHF. Here the CDR3 DNA reads TGCGCCAGCAGCTTGGGACAGGGGTTTAATTCACCCCTCCACTTT.

This clone has a single count. This rearrangement joins TRBV19 to TRBJ1-1, with D hard to call. This CDR3 contains 14 residues. Trimming cost V 7 bases and J 1 base, with 13 bases left between them. From germline, CDR1 is LNHDA and CDR2 SQIVND (reference sequence). The CDR3 protein is CASTLREENTEAFF. For the CDR3, the DNA is TGTGCCAGTACCCTACGGGAGGAGAACACTGAAGCTTTCTTT.

J is TRBJ2-7 and V is TRBV3-1 (or the pseudogene TRBV3-2), with TRBD2 identical over 8 bases. J gave up 7 bases and V 1 base, and 3 bases lay outside the gene matches. The CDR3 is made up of 13 amino acids. In germline, CDR1 is LGHDT, CDR2 YNNKEL (reference sequence). Here the CDR3 DNA reads TGTGCCAGCAGCCAAGCGGGGGGGCGTGAGCAGTACTTC. Protein product: CASSQAGGREQYF.

This rearrangement joins TRBV2 to TRBJ2-5; 15 bases align to TRBD2. J lost 4 bases, V lost 5 bases, and 8 bases had no gene match. CDR1 is SNHLY, CDR2 FYNNEI, per germline. The CDR3 is made up of 17 amino acids. The CDR3 DNA follows: TGTGCCAGCAGTTTCGGACTAGCGGGGGGGCCGGGAGAGACCCAGTACTTC. Its protein is CASSFGLAGGPGETQYF.

The chain combines TRBV19 with TRBJ1-2, with TRBD1 matching 7 bases. V lost 10 bases and J lost 1; bases outside the gene matches: 12. The CDR3 is made up of 15 amino acids. Looked up from germline, CDR1 is LNHDA and CDR2 is SQIVND (reference sequence). The CDR3 sequence is CATKDRATLNYGYTF. CDR3 nucleotides: TGTGCCACCAAAGACAGGGCAACCCTTAACTATGGCTACACCTTC.

The CDR3, as DNA: TGTGCCAGCAGCTTCGGGACAGGGGGCTGGGGCACTGAAGCTTTCTTT. Translation: CASSFGTGGWGTEAFF. This sequence joins TRBV5-8 and TRBJ1-1; 12 bases are a match to TRBD1. The trim removed 2 bases at V and 4 bases at J, leaving 6 bases unmatched. CDR1 and CDR2 (germline): SGHTS, YDEGEE. The CDR3 spans 16 residues.

The V gene is TRBV3-1 (or the pseudogene TRBV3-2), the J gene TRBJ2-3; a possible D gene is TRBD2 (7 bases). V was pared by 1 base and J by 0 bases, with 17 bases between. Germline V gives CDR1 LGHDT, CDR2 YNNKEL (reference sequence). There are 18 residues in the CDR3. This CDR3 is CASSQGRGRGASTDTQYF. CDR3 DNA: TGTGCCAGCAGCCAAGGCCGTGGTCGGGGGGCCAGCACAGATACGCAGTATTTT.

The V and J genes are TRBV5-8 and TRBJ2-7; TRBD1 aligns across 10 bases. Trimming at V came to 1 base and at J to 6 bases, leaving 13 bases not matched to a gene. The CDR3 covers 17 residues. Germline CDR1 reads SGHTS; CDR2 reads YDEGEE. DNA of the CDR3: TGTGCCAGCAGCTTGCGGGGGGCTCGGACAGGGGGTCTCGAGCAGTACTTC. Translated: CASSLRGARTGGLEQYF.

This chain connects TRBV2 to TRBJ2-5, with 8 bases aligning to TRBD1. The CDR3 has 16 amino acids. V dropped 6 bases and J dropped 2; count of bases not matched to a gene: 11. Germline V gene lookup returns CDR1 SNHLY and CDR2 FYNNEI. The CDR3 loop is CASRDTGTGKQETQYF. In DNA form, the CDR3 reads TGTGCCAGCAGGGATACCGGGACAGGAAAACAAGAGACCCAGTACTTC. Filled out from reference TRBV2 and TRBJ2-5, the complete variable domain reads EPEVTQTPSHQVTQMGQEVILRCVPISNHLYFYWYRQILGQKVEFLVSFYNNEISEKSEIFDDQFSVERPDGSNFTLKIRSTKLEDSAMYFCASRDTGTGKQETQYFGPGTRLLVL.

J is TRBJ1-1 and V is TRBV2, with 7 bases that match TRBD1. Trimming cost V 6 bases and J 3 bases; bases outside gene matches: 19. Germline CDR1 SNHLY, CDR2 FYNNEI. The CDR3 loop spans 18 amino acids. In DNA form, the CDR3 reads TGTGCCAGCAGGGTGCCGGTACAGGGGCCCCGGATGGACACTGAAGCTTTCTTT. It yields the protein CASRVPVQGPRMDTEAFF.

This clone appeared once. The chain has TRBV9 and TRBJ2-3; 7 nucleotides align to TRBD1. V was pared by 2 bases and J by 8 bases, with 14 bases of the junction left unmatched. CDR1 is SGDLS, CDR2 YYNGEE, per germline. This CDR3 spans 16 amino acids. The CDR3 here is CASSVSSSASGGTQYF. In DNA, the CDR3 is TGTGCCAGCAGCGTTAGTTCGAGCGCTTCAGGGGGTACGCAGTATTTT.

The chain employs TRBV7-8 and TRBJ2-7; 8 bases align to TRBD1. The CDR3 runs 14 residues. V shed 7 bases and J 4 bases; nucleotides not matched to a gene: 9. Germline V gene data show CDR1 as SGHVS and CDR2 as FQNEAQ. In nucleotides, the CDR3 is TGTGCCAGCACTCATGGGACAGGCGAGTACGAGCAGTACTTC. It specifies CASTHGTGEYEQYF.

The CDR3 DNA reads as TGTGCCAGCAGCTTAAAGGGAGGAACTGAAGCTTTCTTT. Protein product: CASSLKGGTEAFF. This chain joins TRBV7-2 and TRBJ1-1; D is unclear. V was trimmed by 2 bases and J by 5 bases, leaving 9 bases between them. CDR3 size: 13 residues. Germline CDR1 reads SGHTA; CDR2 reads FQGNSA.